The clone carrying this T cell receptor beta chain was recorded at least ten times. Trimming cost V 9 bases and J 1 base; bases outside gene matches: 5. Germline CDR1 and CDR2: LNHNV and YYDKDF (reference sequence). The CDR3 is 13 residues long. This sample is drawn from a study of regulatory T cells in long-lasting Graves disease. Study background: Antithyroid drugs had been taken by newly diagnosed Graves' patients for under 3 months.

TCR beta libraries were built with iRepertoire HTBI primers and Arm-PCR of CDR3 regions. TCRdb passed the multiplex PCR reads through MiXCR, listing each CDR3 protein once. The repertoire holds about 220,000 distinct CDR3 sequences, with roughly a fifth as singletons. Time point of the sample: newly diagnosed GD, antithyroid drugs for less than 3 months. TCR sequences were obtained from RNA taken from PBMCs. Graves' disease diagnoses used American Thyroid Association guidelines. These data were also filed under a second study, of T cells in Graves' hyperthyroidism and ophthalmopathy. From that second work: A set of HTBI primers served as the primers for a first-round RT-PCR of the TCR CDR3. Using 13 V-J features, a model discriminated ophthalmopathy from stable hyperthyroidism.

The rearrangement joins TRBV15 to TRBJ2-7, with 8 bases that match TRBD1. The receptor was isolated from a woman aged 30 to 39 with Graves disease. The starting material was peripheral blood mononuclear cells (PBMCs), obtained at new diagnosis, from a patient treated with antithyroid drugs. This CDR3 reads CATGQGLSYEQYF. CDR3 DNA sequence: TGTGCCACAGGACAGGGATTGTCCTACGAGCAGTACTTC. Filled out from reference TRBV15 and TRBJ2-7, the complete variable domain reads DAMVIQNPRYQVTQFGKPVTLSCSQTLNHNVMYWYQQKSSQAPKLLFHYYDKDFNNEADTPDNFQSRRPNTSFCFLDIRSPGLGDTAMYLCATGQGLSYEQYFGPGTRLTVT.